The 32 T cell receptor beta chains below come from one sample, sequenced in a study of glioma-infiltrating T cells after dendritic cell vaccination. Using immunoSEQ multiplex PCR, the repertoire was profiled, and TCRdb retains in-frame clones only, with some absent. The sample contains over 75,000 clones, roughly four fifths of which appear only once. As for time point: after dendritic cell vaccination, including at tumor progression/relapse. Specimen: blood, collected after dendritic cell vaccination. These TCRs come from a human donor with glioblastoma.

V is TRBV18 and J is TRBJ1-5; D gene ambiguous. Germline CDR1 reads KGHSH; CDR2 reads LQKENI. This CDR3 spans 14 amino acids. Trimming pared 0 bases from V and 4 bases from J, leaving 7 bases between. CDR3 sequence reads: CASSPPSENQPQHF. CDR3 DNA: TGTGCCAGCTCACCACCTTCGGAGAATCAGCCCCAGCATTTT.

The J gene is TRBJ1-5, the V gene TRBV5-4; 9 bases agree with TRBD1. From germline, CDR1 is SGHNT and CDR2 YYREEE (reference sequence). J was trimmed by 1 base and V by 0 bases; bases with no gene match: 8. This CDR3 is 18 amino acids long. CDR3 nucleotides: TGTGCCAGCAGCTTGGGCGGTCCGGGACAGGGAAGCAATCAGCCCCAGCATTTT. It specifies CASSLGGPGQGSNQPQHF.

This chain uses TRBV2 with TRBJ2-3, with D unresolved. The ends were cut back, 0 bases at V and 2 bases at J, with 12 bases in the middle. Per the germline V gene, CDR1 is SNHLY and CDR2 is FYNNEI. This CDR3 is built from 16 residues. The CDR3 here is CASSEASSLYTDTQYF. Here the CDR3 DNA reads TGTGCCAGCAGTGAAGCGAGTTCACTTTACACAGATACGCAGTATTTT.

The genes are TRBV7-2 and TRBJ1-2; D remains unclear. CDR3 size: 13 residues. CDR1 is SGHTA, CDR2 FQGNSA, per germline. Deletions cut 5 bases from V and 3 bases from J, with 10 bases between. The CDR3 loop is CASSRTPDYGYTF. Written as DNA, the CDR3 is TGTGCCAGCAGCCGTACTCCGGACTATGGCTACACCTTC.

The chain couples TRBV6-1 to TRBJ2-3; D gene ambiguous. With 6 bases removed from V and 4 bases from J, the gap between germline ends came to 14 bases. In germline, CDR1 is MNHNS, CDR2 SASEGT. The CDR3 has 14 residues. CDR3 sequence reads: CASSAPVSADTQYF. CDR3 nucleotides: TGTGCCAGCAGCGCCCCGGTGTCCGCAGATACGCAGTATTTT.

The rearrangement links TRBV2 to TRBJ2-7; D remains ambiguous. The germline V gene encodes CDR1 SNHLY and CDR2 FYNNEI. Trimming stripped 3 bases from V and 3 bases from J, with 6 bases between. The CDR3 spans 12 residues. CDR3 DNA sequence: TGTGCCAGCAGTGACCCGAACTACGAGCAGTACGTC. Translation: CASSDPNYEQYV.

The CDR3 DNA is TGTGCCAGCAGCCCAGGCAACGGGACTTTATGGAAACCGGGTGATCGGGAGCTGTTTTTT. It specifies CASSPGNGTLWKPGDRELFF. V is TRBV7-6 and J is TRBJ2-2; D is perhaps TRBD2 (6 bases). The length of the CDR3 is 20 residues. V lost 5 bases and J 9 bases, leaving 34 bases between the germline ends. The germline V gene encodes CDR1 SGHVS and CDR2 FNYEAQ.

In its sample, this clone was seen a few times. The rearrangement joins TRBV19 to TRBJ2-3, with a possible D match to TRBD2 (5 bases). The germline V gene has CDR1 LNHDA and CDR2 SQIVND (reference sequence). The CDR3 has 13 residues. The V gene lost 5 bases and the J gene lost 5 bases, with 11 bases spanning the gap. CDR3 protein: CASSLARGDTQYF. The CDR3 DNA follows: TGTGCCAGTAGTCTAGCCCGGGGAGATACGCAGTATTTT.

The rearrangement links TRBV6-5 to TRBJ2-3, with D uncertain. CDR1 and CDR2 from the germline V gene are MNHEY and SVGAGI. With 5 bases removed from V and 3 bases from J, the gap between germline ends came to 9 bases. This CDR3 is built from 13 residues. In DNA form, the CDR3 reads TGTGCCAGCAGTCCTCACAGAACAGATACGCAGTATTTT. Translated: CASSPHRTDTQYF.

The chain links TRBV14 to TRBJ1-2, with TRBD1 identical over 9 bases. V dropped 1 base and J dropped 3; count of bases not matched to a gene: 3. CDR1 is SGHDN and CDR2 is FVKESK in the germline V gene. The CDR3 has 15 amino acids. Written as DNA, the CDR3 is TGTGCCAGCAGCCAAGTAGGACAGGGGCACTATGGCTACACCTTC. It specifies CASSQVGQGHYGYTF.

This chain uses TRBV5-6 with TRBJ2-5; TRBD2 might be the D (6 bases). Germline V CDR1 and CDR2: SGHDT, YYEEEE. There are 13 residues in the CDR3. The V and J ends lost 2 bases and 6 bases respectively, with 11 bases between them. The CDR3: CASSLVGGKTQYF. In nucleotides, the CDR3 is TGTGCCAGCAGCTTAGTGGGGGGAAAGACCCAGTACTTC. Drawing the rest from reference TRBV5-6 and TRBJ2-5, the complete variable domain is DAGVTQSPTHLIKTRGQQVTLRCSPKSGHDTVSWYQQALGQGPQFIFQYYEEEERQRGNFPDRFSGHQFPNYSSELNVNALLLGDSALYLCASSLVGGKTQYFGPGTRLLVL.

The chain recombines TRBV27 with TRBJ1-1, with a possible D match to TRBD1 (6 bases). Germline V lookup: CDR1 MNHEY, CDR2 SMNVEV (reference sequence). CDR3 size: 15 residues. Trimming took off 0 bases at V and 4 bases at J, with 12 bases between the two ends. The CDR3: CASSLSGGGVTEAFF. The CDR3 coding sequence is TGTGCCAGCAGTTTATCAGGAGGGGGGGTCACTGAAGCTTTCTTT.

CDR3 coding DNA: TGTGCCAGCAGTGCAGGGGCCGGCTACACCTTC. Protein sequence: CASSAGAGYTF. The chain couples TRBV6-5 to TRBJ1-2, with a possible D match to TRBD1 (6 bases). CDR3 size: 11 residues. CDR1 and CDR2 (germline): MNHEY, SVGAGI. V gave up 5 bases and J gave up 8 bases, with 9 bases separating them.

The chain links TRBV5-8 to TRBJ2-1; 15 nucleotides align to TRBD2. This CDR3 is built from 16 residues. CDR1 is SGHTS and CDR2 is YDEGEE in the germline V gene. Trimming removed 0 bases from V and 8 bases from J; junction bases left unmatched: 3. CDR3 bases: TGTGCCAGCAGCTTGGAAGGGACTAGCGGGGGGTATGAGCAGTTCTTC. The encoded protein is CASSLEGTSGGYEQFF.

The V call is TRBV27, the J call TRBJ2-7, with 10 bases aligning to TRBD1. Germline lookup yields CDR1 MNHEY and CDR2 SMNVEV (reference sequence). The junction had 17 bases not matched to a gene; V was cut back by 8 bases and J by 13 bases. This CDR3 has 14 residues. In DNA, the CDR3 is TGTGCCAGCGGACAGGGGGTAACTCCCAGGGGTCCCTACTTC. This codes for CASGQGVTPRGPYF.

The chain is built from TRBV7-9 and TRBJ2-2; 8 bases are a match to TRBD1. J was trimmed by 13 bases and V by 5 bases; bases with no gene match: 9. Germline V CDR1 and CDR2: SEHNR, FQNEAQ (reference sequence). The CDR3 covers 13 residues. CDR3 coding DNA: TGTGCCAGCAGCCCAAGGGGGACAGGCGTGCTGTTTTTT. Amino acid sequence: CASSPRGTGVLFF.

V gene TRBV2 combines with J gene TRBJ2-7; TRBD1 matches 7 bases. The CDR3 totals 12 residues. Germline V gene data show CDR1 as SNHLY and CDR2 as FYNNEI. Germline trimming cut 8 bases from V and 1 base from J; bases unmatched to any gene: 2. CDR3: CASYRGSYEQYF. DNA of the CDR3: TGTGCCAGCTACAGGGGTTCCTACGAGCAGTACTTC.

The DNA of the CDR3 is TGTGCCAGCAGCTTGGCCTGGCGGGCGGAGTCCTACGAGCAGTACTTC. Encoded protein: CASSLAWRAESYEQYF. V is TRBV5-6 and J is TRBJ2-7; possibly TRBD2 for D (5 bases). Trimming removed 0 bases from V and 1 base from J, with 14 bases in between. Germline CDR1 SGHDT, CDR2 YYEEEE. The CDR3 runs 16 residues.

This clone was observed a single time. The J gene is TRBJ1-2, the V gene TRBV18; 9 positions match TRBD1. CDR3 size: 19 residues. V gave up 3 bases and J gave up 4 bases; unmatched junction bases: 18. Germline CDR1 reads KGHSH; CDR2 reads LQKENI. The CDR3 sequence is CASSPPIWDRVSSAYGYTF. Written as DNA, the CDR3 is TGTGCCAGCTCACCCCCGATCTGGGACAGGGTATCTTCCGCCTATGGCTACACCTTC. Variable domain in full (rest from reference TRBV18 and TRBJ1-2): NAGVMQNPRHLVRRRGQEARLRCSPMKGHSHVYWYRQLPEEGLKFMVYLQKENIIDESGMPKERFSAEFPKEGPSILRIQQVVRGDSAAYFCASSPPIWDRVSSAYGYTFGSGTRLTVV.

The V gene is TRBV7-8, the J gene TRBJ2-1; D remains ambiguous. Germline V gene lookup returns CDR1 SGHVS and CDR2 FQNEAQ. The ends were cut back, 3 bases at V and 8 bases at J, with 14 bases in the middle. The CDR3 has 14 amino acids. The CDR3 DNA reads as TGTGCCAGCAGCTTGGCTGGCGGCGGCGATGAGCAGTTCTTC. Encoded protein: CASSLAGGGDEQFF.

The V and J genes are TRBV6-5 and TRBJ2-1, with TRBD2 matching over 9 bases. The length of the CDR3 is 14 residues. Germline V gene lookup returns CDR1 MNHEY and CDR2 SVGAGI. Trimming took 6 bases from V and 7 from J; bases not matched to a gene: 7. In DNA form, the CDR3 reads TGTGCCAGCAGCCGTCTTAGCGGGAGAAATGAGCAGTTCTTC. It yields the protein CASSRLSGRNEQFF.

The V and J genes are TRBV7-9 and TRBJ2-7, with TRBD1 matching 7 bases. The CDR3 contains 13 residues. Germline assignment: CDR1 SEHNR and CDR2 FQNEAQ (reference sequence). V trimming: 5 bases; J trimming: 4 bases; junction bases outside the gene matches: 5. In DNA, the CDR3 is TGTGCCAGCAGCCAGGGACAGACTTACGAGCAGTACGTC. It translates to CASSQGQTYEQYV.

The rearrangement joins TRBV5-6 to TRBJ1-2; 12 nucleotides agree with TRBD1. Trimming removed 3 bases from V and 8 bases from J; junction bases left unmatched: 8. Germline V gene lookup returns CDR1 SGHDT and CDR2 YYEEEE. This CDR3 contains 15 residues. CDR3 sequence: CASSWGGQGALGYTF. The DNA of the CDR3 is TGTGCCAGCAGCTGGGGGGGACAGGGGGCGTTGGGCTACACCTTC.

This clone has a handful of counts. The chain recombines TRBV4-2 with TRBJ2-3, with TRBD2 matching over 10 bases. CDR1 and CDR2 (germline): LGHNA, YNFKEQ. CDR3 length: 16 amino acids. The J segment lost 6 bases and the V segment lost 3 bases, leaving 9 bases of the junction unmatched. The CDR3 region is CASSHPSGSGMDTQYF. CDR3 coding DNA: TGTGCCAGCAGCCACCCTAGCGGGAGCGGGATGGATACGCAGTATTTT.

The rearrangement joins TRBV7-3 to TRBJ2-3; unclear D gene. Trimming pared 2 bases from V and 3 bases from J, leaving 6 bases between. The germline V gene has CDR1 SGHTA and CDR2 FQGTGA. This CDR3 spans 13 amino acids. The CDR3 DNA reads TGTGCCAGCAGCTTATACCTAACAGATACGCAGTATTTT. Amino acid sequence: CASSLYLTDTQYF. The full variable domain, its missing parts supplied by reference TRBV7-3 and TRBJ2-3, is GAGVSQTPSNKVTEKGKYVELRCDPISGHTALYWYRQSLGQGPEFLIYFQGTGAADDSGLPNDRFFAVRPEGSVSTLKIQRTERGDSAVYLCASSLYLTDTQYFGPGTRLTVL.

The chain has TRBV7-9 and TRBJ2-7, with 7 bases lining up with TRBD2. The germline V gene has CDR1 SEHNR and CDR2 FQNEAQ (reference sequence). Trimming removed 4 bases from V and 9 bases from J; junction bases left unmatched: 9. The CDR3 extends over 13 amino acids. The CDR3 DNA is TGTGCCAGCAGCTGGGGGGGTAGGGACCTGCAGTACGTC. Protein product: CASSWGGRDLQYV.

The chain combines TRBV14 with TRBJ2-1; 7 bases map to TRBD2. Looked up from germline, CDR1 is SGHDN and CDR2 is FVKESK. The CDR3 sequence is 17 residues long. Trimming took 4 bases from V and 2 from J; bases not matched to a gene: 11. The CDR3 DNA reads TGTGCCAGCAGCCCCCCTGGGGGAGGGTTTCCCTACAATGAGCAGTTCTTC. This gives the protein CASSPPGGGFPYNEQFF.

This clone was detected once. The genes are TRBV5-4 and TRBJ1-2; D not certain. Germline V CDR1 and CDR2: SGHNT, YYREEE (reference sequence). V was cut by 4 bases and J by 1 base, with 8 bases left in between. This CDR3 contains 13 residues. CDR3 sequence: CASSPNNNYGYTF. For the CDR3, the DNA is TGTGCCAGCAGCCCGAACAATAACTATGGCTACACCTTC.

This clone was seen many times. The chain is built from TRBV7-8 and TRBJ2-7, with 7 bases that match TRBD1. With 5 bases clipped from V and 5 bases from J, the junction kept 3 bases outside the gene matches. The CDR3 length is 12 residues. CDR1 and CDR2 (germline): SGHVS, FQNEAQ. The CDR3 DNA follows: TGTGCCAGCAGCCGTCAGGGGGACGAGCAGTACTTC. Translation gives CASSRQGDEQYF.

The rearrangement uses TRBV2 and TRBJ2-5; 7 nucleotides match TRBD1. This CDR3 has 15 residues. The V and J ends lost 3 bases and 7 bases, in that order; junction bases with no gene match: 11. Germline CDR1 and CDR2: SNHLY and FYNNEI. The CDR3 spells CASSDQKGGAMTQYF. For the CDR3, the DNA is TGTGCCAGCAGTGACCAGAAAGGGGGCGCGATGACCCAGTACTTC.

This chain uses TRBV5-1 with TRBJ1-5; 10 bases are shared with TRBD1. Per germline, CDR1 SGHRS and CDR2 YFSETQ. The V gene end was trimmed by 4 bases and the J gene end by 1 base; junction bases not matched to a gene: 8. The CDR3 spans 17 residues. This chain's CDR3 is CASSGGTGAGSNQPQHF. CDR3 nucleotide sequence: TGCGCCAGCAGCGGAGGGACAGGGGCTGGAAGCAATCAGCCCCAGCATTTT.

The chain combines TRBV5-1 with TRBJ2-2; 12 bases align to TRBD2. The CDR3 totals 15 residues. CDR1 and CDR2 (germline): SGHRS, YFSETQ. The ends lost 5 bases at V and 10 bases at J; junction bases unmatched: 9. As DNA, the CDR3 is TGCGCCAGCAGGCCTCTAGCGGGAGGGTTGGAGGAGCTGTTTTTT. Translation: CASRPLAGGLEELFF.